The 6 T cell receptor beta chains below were found in one sample sequenced in a study of shared clonotypes between healthy human individuals. TCRdb's copy holds only in-frame clones and misses some; the assay was immunoSEQ multiplex PCR. This table has millions of clones, around nine tenths appearing once. Material for sequencing was naive CD4+ T cells sorted from blood. Subset of the sample: CD45RA+ positively selected. These receptors were obtained from a young man in good health.

V usage is TRBV7-2 and J usage is TRBJ2-7; 9 bases align to TRBD2. V lost 3 bases and J lost 2; bases outside the gene matches: 2. This CDR3 region has 14 residues. The germline gives CDR1 SGHTA, CDR2 FQGNSA. The CDR3 loop reads CASSFGGGAYEQYF. The CDR3 DNA sequence: TGTGCCAGCAGCTTTGGCGGGGGGGCCTACGAGCAGTACTTC.

J is TRBJ1-4 and V is TRBV30, with a possible D match to TRBD1 (5 bases). Germline lookup yields CDR1 GTSNPN and CDR2 SVGIG (reference sequence). The CDR3 has 13 residues. V shed 1 base and J shed 6 bases, with 9 bases lying between them. The CDR3 sequence is CAWSAPTDEKLFF. Written as DNA, the CDR3 is TGTGCCTGGAGTGCACCGACAGATGAAAAACTGTTTTTT. The full variable domain, rest sourced from reference TRBV30 and TRBJ1-4, is SQTIHQWPATLVQPVGSPLSLECTVEGTSNPNLYWYRQAAGRGLQLLFYSVGIGQISSEVPQNLSASRPQDRQFILSSKKLLLSDSGFYLCAWSAPTDEKLFFGSGTQLSVL.

The chain is built from TRBV4-2 and TRBJ1-3, with a possible D match to TRBD1 (6 bases). The V end was cut by 0 bases, the J end by 0 bases, with 15 bases between. This CDR3 spans 18 amino acids. CDR1 and CDR2 from the germline V gene are LGHNA and YNFKEQ. For the CDR3, the DNA is TGTGCCAGCAGCCAAGAGTCCGGGGGCAGTTACTCTGGAAACACCATATATTTT. Translating it yields CASSQESGGSYSGNTIYF.

The V call is TRBV19, the J call TRBJ2-3; TRBD2 aligns across 8 bases. With 4 bases clipped from V and 2 bases from J, the junction kept 14 bases outside the gene matches. CDR1 is LNHDA and CDR2 is SQIVND in the germline V gene (reference sequence). The length of the CDR3 is 18 residues. CDR3 sequence (DNA): TGTGCCAGTAGTACCTGGATTTTGTTAGCGGGATACACAGATACGCAGTATTTT. Its translation is CASSTWILLAGYTDTQYF.

The rearrangement links TRBV5-4 to TRBJ2-1; D unclear. Trimming cost V 0 bases and J 12 bases, with 13 bases left between them. Germline V gene lookup returns CDR1 SGHNT and CDR2 YYREEE (reference sequence). CDR3 length: 13 amino acids. For the CDR3, the DNA is TGTGCCAGCAGCTTGGGGGCGCCAGCACGGCAGTTCTTC. This translates into CASSLGAPARQFF. The full variable domain, its missing parts supplied by reference TRBV5-4 and TRBJ2-1, is ETGVTQSPTHLIKTRGQQVTLRCSSQSGHNTVSWYQQALGQGPQFIFQYYREEENGRGNFPPRFSGLQFPNYSSELNVNALELDDSALYLCASSLGAPARQFFGPGTRLTVL.

V gene TRBV11-3 combines with J gene TRBJ2-7; D uncertain. V was clipped by 6 bases and J by 1 base, with 4 bases between them. The germline CDR1 and CDR2 sequences are SGHNT and YENEEA. CDR3 length: 11 amino acids. The CDR3 loop reads CASRNSYEQYF. The DNA for the CDR3 is TGTGCCAGCAGGAATTCCTACGAGCAGTACTTC.